These 8 T cell receptor beta chains came from one sample sequenced in a study of blood T cells in healthy people across ages. A second PCR of about 7 to 12 cycles used a sample-barcoded 5' primer and a J-beta primer mix. TCRdb reanalysed the 5' RACE reads using MiXCR and keeps one entry per CDR3 protein. The sample lists about 1.1 million distinct CDR3 sequences, 35% to 40% occurring once. The sample was blood. The receptors shown here come from a man aged 18 to 29 in good health.

CDR3 protein: CASSLEVEGPAEYF. DNA of the CDR3: TGCGCCAGCAGCCTAGAGGTGGAGGGTCCAGCGGAGTACTTC. The chain uses TRBV4-3 and TRBJ2-7, with a possible D match to TRBD2 (6 bases). Between the trimmed V and J ends, which lost 4 bases and 11 bases, there was a span of 21 bases. CDR3 length: 14 amino acids. Germline CDR1 reads LGHNA; CDR2 reads YSLEER.

This clonotype was found a few times. The V gene is TRBV2, the J gene TRBJ2-5; 10 bases fit TRBD1. The length of the CDR3 is 15 residues. Trimming took 2 bases from V and 7 from J; bases not matched to a gene: 7. Germline V CDR1 and CDR2: SNHLY, FYNNEI. The CDR3 loop reads CASSEWGQGSGTQYF. CDR3 nucleotides: TGTGCCAGCAGTGAATGGGGACAGGGGTCGGGGACCCAGTACTTC.

This clonotype was counted a few times. The chain links TRBV12-3 or TRBV12-4 to TRBJ2-2; D is possibly TRBD1 or TRBD2 (5 bases each). Trimming left V 6 bases short and J 4 bases short, with 15 bases between. The CDR3 covers 15 residues. The CDR3 DNA reads TGTGCCAGCAGGGGACCGAACCGAAGCACCGGGGAGCTGTTTTTT. Its protein product is CASRGPNRSTGELFF.

The chain has TRBV20-1 and TRBJ2-1, with D possibly being TRBD2 (5 bases). The V gene lost 6 bases and the J gene lost 2 bases, with 20 bases spanning the gap. This CDR3 contains 16 residues. CDR1 and CDR2 from the germline V gene are DFQATT and SNEGSKA (reference sequence). CDR3: CSAIPSGPSPYNEQFF. CDR3 nucleotides: TGCAGTGCCATCCCCAGCGGCCCCTCCCCCTACAATGAGCAGTTCTTC.

The chain uses TRBV7-2 and TRBJ1-1; the D gene is possibly TRBD1 (5 bases). V lost 5 bases and J 1 base, leaving 14 bases between the germline ends. The V gene's germline CDR1 is SGHTA and CDR2 FQGNSA. This CDR3 has 15 amino acids. The CDR3 DNA sequence: TGTGCCAGCAGCCAGCTGGGGACCGCGAACACTGAAGCTTTCTTT. Protein sequence: CASSQLGTANTEAFF. Supplemented by reference TRBV7-2 and TRBJ1-1, the full variable domain reads GAGVSQSPSNKVTEKGKDVELRCDPISGHTALYWYRQSLGQGLEFLIYFQGNSAPDKSGLPSDRFSAERTGGSVSTLTIQRTQQEDSAVYLCASSQLGTANTEAFFGQGTRLTVV.

This clonotype was recorded once. The junction departs from germline at one end; a sequencing error may be responsible. V usage is TRBV12-3 or TRBV12-4 and J usage is TRBJ2-5; TRBD2 matches at 7 bases. The CDR3 loop spans 15 amino acids. The CDR3 loop reads CAGSIGTTHPETQYF. In DNA form, the CDR3 reads TGTGCCGGCAGTATAGGGACTACCCACCCGGAGACCCAGTACTTC.

This clonotype was observed a handful of times. One end of the junction fails to match germline, which may point to a read error. The rearrangement uses TRBV5-1 and TRBJ2-3; TRBD2 aligns across 14 bases. This CDR3 has 19 amino acids. Germline CDR1 reads SGHRS; CDR2 reads YFSETQ. The chain's CDR3 is CASSVPGLAGETSTGTQYF. The CDR3 DNA follows: TGCGCCAGCAGCGTACCGGGACTAGCGGGGGAGACTAGCACAGGTACGCAGTATTTT.

This rearrangement joins TRBV2 to TRBJ1-1; 9 bases are a match to TRBD1. This CDR3 spans 15 amino acids. V lost 6 bases and J lost 3; bases outside the gene matches: 8. In germline, CDR1 is SNHLY, CDR2 FYNNEI. CDR3 nucleotide sequence: TGTGCCAGCAGGGATCTACAGGGGGCACACACTGAAGCTTTCTTT. It is translated as CASRDLQGAHTEAFF.